The 23 T cell receptor beta chains below were found in one sample sequenced in a study of identical twins. TCRdb redid the calling of the 5' RACE reads with MiXCR, one entry per CDR3 protein. Found here are 1.5 million to 2 million distinct CDR3 sequences, around 29% of them singletons; the top ten hold about 0.27%. Specimen: cord blood. The receptors originated from a newborn girl in good health.

This clonotype was observed many times. The chain links TRBV7-2 to TRBJ2-3; 7 bases map to TRBD2. Losses at the gene ends were 1 base for V and 3 bases for J; bases not matched to a gene: 4. Germline V gene lookup returns CDR1 SGHTA and CDR2 FQGNSA. The CDR3 has 15 residues. CDR3: CASSLVWGGTDTQYF. DNA of the CDR3: TGTGCCAGCAGCTTAGTGTGGGGGGGAACAGATACGCAGTATTTT.

In the case of this clonotype: The junction differs from germline at one of its ends, possibly a read error. V is TRBV12-3 or TRBV12-4 and J is TRBJ2-3; TRBD2 aligns across 12 bases. The CDR3 sequence is 14 residues long. This CDR3 is CASRTSGSTDMQYF. Written as DNA, the CDR3 is TGTGCCAGCAGGACTAGCGGGAGCACAGATATGCAGTATTTC.

This CDR3 reads CASTPFANTEAFF. Here the CDR3 DNA reads TGTGCCAGCACCCCTTTCGCGAACACTGAAGCTTTCTTT. J is TRBJ1-1 and V is TRBV6-5; no definite D call. V was clipped by 7 bases and J by 1 base, with 10 bases between them. The germline gives CDR1 MNHEY, CDR2 SVGAGI. The CDR3 sequence is 13 residues long.

The chain joins TRBV10-3 to TRBJ2-1, with 11 bases fitting TRBD2. From germline, CDR1 is ENHRY and CDR2 SYGVKD. The CDR3 covers 15 residues. V shed 5 bases, J shed 5 bases, and the junction held 5 bases outside the gene matches. The CDR3 nucleotides are TGTGCCATCAGTAGTACTAGCGGGGGCCACAATGAGCAGTTCTTC. Translating gives CAISSTSGGHNEQFF.

In DNA form, the CDR3 reads TGTGCCAGCAGTTCCCTCAGGGGAATGAATTCACCCCTCCACTTT. Its translation: CASSSLRGMNSPLHF. The rearrangement uses TRBV6-2 or TRBV6-3 and TRBJ1-6; D perhaps matches TRBD1 (6 bases). CDR3 size: 15 residues. The germline V gene has CDR1 MNHEY and CDR2 SVGEGT. With 4 bases removed from V and 7 bases from J, the gap between germline ends came to 14 bases.

The chain combines TRBV11-2 with TRBJ2-7; 8 bases are shared with TRBD1. The V gene end was trimmed by 4 bases and the J gene end by 2 bases; junction bases not matched to a gene: 7. The V gene's germline CDR1 is SGHAT and CDR2 FQNNGV. CDR3 length: 15 amino acids. The CDR3 sequence is CASSSSGGFTYEQYF. The CDR3 DNA reads TGTGCCAGCAGCTCATCAGGGGGCTTTACCTACGAGCAGTACTTC.

This clonotype came up a few times. V usage is TRBV10-3 and J usage is TRBJ1-1, with no clear D. V was shortened by 7 bases and J by 1 base, with 16 bases between the two germline ends. This CDR3 is 15 amino acids long. Germline V gene data show CDR1 as ENHRY and CDR2 as SYGVKD. CDR3 in amino acids: CAIKLRTAANTEAFF. The CDR3 DNA follows: TGTGCCATCAAGCTACGGACCGCAGCGAACACTGAAGCTTTCTTT.

This chain connects TRBV12-3 or TRBV12-4 to TRBJ2-5; a possible D gene is TRBD1 (7 bases). The CDR3 totals 14 residues. Deletions cut 3 bases from V and 5 bases from J, with 13 bases between. The CDR3 spells CASSFAQGGETQYF. The CDR3 DNA reads as TGTGCCAGCAGTTTTGCTCAGGGGGGTGAGACCCAGTACTTC.

The V gene is TRBV6-4, the J gene TRBJ2-7; a weak D match, TRBD2 (5 bases). The CDR3 spans 14 residues. Germline CDR1 reads MRHNA; CDR2 reads SNTAGT. V lost 7 bases and J lost 4, with 17 bases in between. In DNA, the CDR3 is TGTGCCAGCACCCCCGGACCGGGGTCTTACGAGCAGTACTTC. Amino acid sequence: CASTPGPGSYEQYF.

The sample holds a few counts of this clonotype. The chain uses TRBV9 and TRBJ2-2; D uncertain. V dropped 1 base and J dropped 0 bases, with 10 bases sitting between them. The CDR3 spans 16 residues. The germline CDR1 and CDR2 sequences are SGDLS and YYNGEE. CDR3 nucleotide sequence: TGTGCCAGCAGCGTAAGATCGTATACGAACACCGGGGAGCTGTTTTTT. Translating gives CASSVRSYTNTGELFF.

The chain uses TRBV3-1 and TRBJ2-1; 14 nucleotides agree with TRBD2. TRBJ2-7 matches the DNA end more closely, so the J call is doubtful. Germline CDR1 and CDR2: LGHDT and YNNKEL (reference sequence). This CDR3 is built from 20 residues. CDR3 sequence reads: CASSLGLAGGHRSSYNEQYF. CDR3 bases: TGTGCCAGCAGCCTTGGACTAGCGGGGGGCCATCGTAGCTCCTACAATGAGCAGTACTTC.

The rearrangement links TRBV7-9 to TRBJ2-1; 7 positions match TRBD1. The trim removed 4 bases at V and 5 bases at J, leaving 5 bases unmatched. This CDR3 region has 14 residues. Germline V gives CDR1 SEHNR, CDR2 FQNEAQ (reference sequence). The CDR3 is CASSWAGGNNEQFF. CDR3 bases: TGTGCCAGCAGCTGGGCAGGGGGAAACAATGAGCAGTTCTTC.

The table lists this clonotype with a few counts. The V and J genes are TRBV5-1 and TRBJ2-5; TRBD2 might be the D (6 bases). The CDR3 is 15 residues long. The germline gives CDR1 SGHRS, CDR2 YFSETQ. Trimming cost V 7 bases and J 1 base, with 17 bases left between them. In nucleotides, the CDR3 is TGCGCCAGCGCCGGATACACTAGCTTCCAAGAGACCCAGTACTTC. Residues: CASAGYTSFQETQYF.

This chain links TRBV21-1 with TRBJ2-7; TRBD2 is the table's D call and was not checked against the DNA. TRBV21-1 is a recognized pseudogene. This CDR3 region has 18 residues. The CDR3 here is CASSTKPGLAGGIYEQYF. As DNA, the CDR3 is TGTGCCAGCAGCACTAAACCGGGACTAGCGGGGGGAATTTACGAGCAGTACTTC.

The rearrangement joins TRBV20-1 to TRBJ2-7, with 7 positions matching TRBD1. CDR1 and CDR2 from the germline V gene are DFQATT and SNEGSKA (reference sequence). The J segment lost 0 bases and the V segment lost 5 bases, leaving 7 bases of the junction unmatched. This CDR3 comprises 14 residues. Written as DNA, the CDR3 is TGCAGTGCTGCCAAGACAGGGAGCTCCTACGAGCAGTACTTC. Its protein is CSAAKTGSSYEQYF.

A note on this clonotype: A single base separates this from a much larger clone, so it may be a read error. V is TRBV2 and J is TRBJ2-7; 7 positions agree with TRBD1. This CDR3 spans 13 amino acids. Germline CDR1 reads SNHLY; CDR2 reads FYNNEI. V was pared by 10 bases and J by 0 bases, with 6 bases of the junction left unmatched. The CDR3 loop is CATTGQSSYEQYF. The CDR3 nucleotides are TGTGCCACCACGGGACAGAGCTCCTACGAGCAGTACTTC.

This clonotype was counted only a few times. The genes are TRBV21-1 and TRBJ1-2. TRBV21-1 is flagged as a pseudogene. The CDR3 length is 12 residues. The CDR3 sequence is CASSKRGYGYTF. CDR3 bases: TGTGCCAGCAGCAAACGGGGCTATGGCTACACCTTC.

There are many counts of this clonotype. The J gene is TRBJ2-3, the V gene TRBV10-3; TRBD2 agrees at 13 bases. With 10 bases clipped from V and 6 bases from J, the junction kept 4 bases outside the gene matches. CDR3 size: 13 residues. Germline values: CDR1 ENHRY, CDR2 SYGVKD. CDR3 sequence reads: CATGLAGVDTQYF. The CDR3 DNA is TGTGCCACCGGACTAGCGGGAGTGGATACGCAGTATTTT.

The chain uses TRBV4-1 and TRBJ2-3, with 10 bases aligning to TRBD2. With V trimmed by 2 bases and J by 6 bases, 8 bases remained unmatched. Germline values: CDR1 MGHRA, CDR2 YSYEKL. This CDR3 contains 16 residues. The CDR3 here is CASSQLPLAGSDTQYF. Written as DNA, the CDR3 is TGCGCCAGCAGCCAATTGCCACTAGCGGGAAGCGATACGCAGTATTTT.

This clonotype was seen a few times. The chain combines TRBV20-1 with TRBJ2-1, with TRBD2 matching 10 bases. The ends lost 3 bases at V and 1 base at J; junction bases unmatched: 15. In germline, CDR1 is DFQATT, CDR2 SNEGSKA (reference sequence). CDR3 length: 19 amino acids. CDR3 sequence (DNA): TGCAGTGCTAGTTCTATGTGGCTAGCGGGAGTGGGATCCTACAATGAGCAGTTCTTC. It specifies CSASSMWLAGVGSYNEQFF.

The V and J genes are TRBV5-1 and TRBJ2-2; D might be TRBD2 (6 bases). With 2 bases removed from V and 2 bases from J, the gap between germline ends came to 13 bases. Germline CDR1 reads SGHRS; CDR2 reads YFSETQ. CDR3 length equals 16 residues. The CDR3 DNA reads as TGCGCCAGCAGCTTTATTCAGGGACTCAACACCGGGGAGCTGTTTTTT. This translates into CASSFIQGLNTGELFF.

The rearrangement joins TRBV6-1 to TRBJ2-5; D is possibly TRBD2 (6 bases). The CDR3 runs 13 residues. The V and J ends lost 5 bases and 4 bases respectively, with 11 bases between them. Germline assignment: CDR1 MNHNS and CDR2 SASEGT. This CDR3 reads CASSRGRRETQYF. The CDR3 DNA sequence: TGTGCCAGCAGTAGAGGGAGGAGAGAGACCCAGTACTTC.

The chain recombines TRBV20-1 with TRBJ1-4; D unresolved. The CDR3 runs 12 residues. CDR1 is DFQATT and CDR2 is SNEGSKA in the germline V gene (reference sequence). V lost 8 bases to trimming and J lost 6 bases, with 13 bases between them. The CDR3 DNA is TGCAGTTCCGGGGAAGGGTATGAAAAACTGTTTTTT. It specifies CSSGEGYEKLFF.